The 16 T cell receptor beta chains reported below all come from one sample, sequenced in a study of shared clonotypes between healthy human individuals. Some clones are missing from TCRdb's copy, which holds only in-frame ones; the method was immunoSEQ multiplex PCR. The data show 2 million to 2.5 million clones, under 95% seen once. Sequencing was done on a sample of naive CD4+ T cells from PBMCs. As to subset: CD45RA+ positively selected. These receptors came from a man younger than 30 in good health. Some clones in this sample may be carry-over from other donors' samples.

The chain uses TRBV5-1 and TRBJ2-2; 8 positions agree with TRBD1. The CDR3 has 18 amino acids. The junction had 10 bases not matched to a gene; V was cut back by 0 bases and J by 3 bases. The germline V gene has CDR1 SGHRS and CDR2 YFSETQ. The CDR3 bases are TGCGCCAGCAGCTTGGCAGTGACAGGGGTCTATCACACCGGGGAGCTGTTTTTT. Translation: CASSLAVTGVYHTGELFF. The variable domain in full, completed from reference TRBV5-1 and TRBJ2-2, reads KAGVTQTPRYLIKTRGQQVTLSCSPISGHRSVSWYQQTPGQGLQFLFEYFSETQRNKGNFPGRFSGRQFSNSRSEMNVSTLELGDSALYLCASSLAVTGVYHTGELFFGEGSRLTVL.

The chain joins TRBV7-8 to TRBJ2-7, with TRBD1 matching over 8 bases. Germline CDR1 SGHVS, CDR2 FQNEAQ. This CDR3 is built from 16 residues. V gave up 4 bases and J gave up 5 bases; unmatched junction bases: 13. The CDR3 loop reads CASSWTPGTGGHEQYF. For the CDR3, the DNA is TGTGCCAGCAGCTGGACCCCGGGGACAGGTGGCCACGAGCAGTACTTC.

Note on this clone: This CDR3 is also generated by other DNA sequences in the sample. This chain links TRBV5-1 with TRBJ1-5; no firm D call. Germline V gene data show CDR1 as SGHRS and CDR2 as YFSETQ. Trimming pared 0 bases from V and 4 bases from J, leaving 5 bases between. This CDR3 has 13 amino acids. For the CDR3, the DNA is TGCGCCAGCAGCTTGGATGGAAATCAGCCCCAGCATTTT. Protein sequence: CASSLDGNQPQHF.

This chain connects TRBV4-1 to TRBJ2-2; tentative D call: TRBD2 (5 bases). The CDR3 covers 20 residues. Trimming left V 2 bases short and J 3 bases short, with 25 bases between. In germline, CDR1 is MGHRA, CDR2 YSYEKL. The CDR3, as DNA: TGCGCCAGCAGCCAACCACCGAGCCGGACTGCTTATTTCGACACCGGGGAGCTGTTTTTT. Translated: CASSQPPSRTAYFDTGELFF.

The rearrangement links TRBV27 to TRBJ1-5, with D possibly TRBD1 on 5 matching bases. The CDR3 runs to 13 residues. Germline CDR1 is MNHEY and CDR2 is SMNVEV (reference sequence). The V gene lost 5 bases and the J gene lost 4 bases, with 9 bases spanning the gap. CDR3 DNA sequence: TGTGCCAGCAGTCGGGGGGGGAATCAGCCCCAGCATTTT. Protein: CASSRGGNQPQHF.

This clone was found once. This chain connects TRBV5-1 to TRBJ2-3, with 10 bases lining up with TRBD2. Trimming took 4 bases from V and 2 from J; bases not matched to a gene: 7. CDR1 is SGHRS, CDR2 YFSETQ, per germline. There are 16 residues in the CDR3. The CDR3 sequence is CASSPGLATNTDTQYF. The CDR3 DNA reads as TGCGCCAGCAGCCCGGGACTAGCGACGAACACAGATACGCAGTATTTT.

The rearrangement uses TRBV5-8 and TRBJ1-1; the D is unclear. Per germline, CDR1 SGHTS and CDR2 YDEGEE. This CDR3 has 13 amino acids. V lost 4 bases and J 1 base, leaving 8 bases between the germline ends. CDR3 coding DNA: TGTGCCAGCAGCCAGATCCCGAACACTGAAGCTTTCTTT. This encodes CASSQIPNTEAFF.

The chain combines TRBV5-1 with TRBJ2-1; 7 bases are a match to TRBD1. V was pared by 4 bases and J by 0 bases, with 7 bases of the junction left unmatched. The CDR3 extends over 16 amino acids. Germline-derived CDR1 and CDR2 are SGHRS and YFSETQ. Here the CDR3 reads CASSTLGQSSYNEQFF. CDR3 in DNA: TGCGCCAGCAGCACGTTGGGACAGAGCTCCTACAATGAGCAGTTCTTC.

In its sample, this clone was seen once. The chain recombines TRBV28 with TRBJ1-5; no firm D call. Looked up from germline, CDR1 is MDHEN and CDR2 is SYDVKM. The CDR3 length is 14 residues. Trimming shortened V by 4 bases and J by 7 bases, and 14 bases separated the two germline ends. CDR3 nucleotides: TGTGCCAGCAGTTCCACCTTAGAATTCCAGCCCCAGCATTTT. This translates into CASSSTLEFQPQHF.

This sequence joins TRBV7-9 and TRBJ2-7, with TRBD2 matching 12 bases. Per germline, CDR1 SEHNR and CDR2 FQNEAQ (reference sequence). There are 18 residues in the CDR3. Trimming removed 5 bases from V and 1 base from J; junction bases left unmatched: 12. This CDR3 reads CASSKLSSGRARSYEQYF. CDR3 nucleotides: TGTGCCAGCAGCAAACTTTCTAGCGGGAGGGCAAGGTCCTACGAGCAGTACTTC.

The V and J genes are TRBV15 and TRBJ2-3; possibly TRBD2 for D (5 bases). This CDR3 is built from 16 residues. Trimming left V 1 base short and J 4 bases short, with 15 bases between. Germline V gene lookup returns CDR1 LNHNV and CDR2 YYDKDF (reference sequence). Written as DNA, the CDR3 is TGTGCCACCAGCAGAGTTGGTCTAACTAGAGCAGATACGCAGTATTTT. This translates into CATSRVGLTRADTQYF.

The chain employs TRBV27 and TRBJ2-7; D not certain. From germline, CDR1 is MNHEY and CDR2 SMNVEV (reference sequence). The CDR3 has 11 residues. With 6 bases removed from V and 0 bases from J, the gap between germline ends came to 3 bases. CDR3 bases: TGTGCCAGCAGGTCCTCCTACGAGCAGTACTTC. It codes for CASRSSYEQYF.

This chain links TRBV6-1 with TRBJ2-1; 7 bases are shared with TRBD2. Germline V gene sequence: CDR1 MNHNS, CDR2 SASEGT. Trimming took 4 bases from V and 3 from J; bases not matched to a gene: 9. The CDR3 totals 16 residues. CDR3 in amino acids: CASSALGRDHYNEQFF. The CDR3 DNA is TGTGCCAGCAGTGCCCTGGGGAGGGACCACTACAATGAGCAGTTCTTC.

This clone was observed once. This chain connects TRBV5-4 to TRBJ2-3; TRBD1 matches at 8 bases. The CDR3 covers 15 residues. The germline V gene encodes CDR1 SGHNT and CDR2 YYREEE (reference sequence). Trimming cost V 1 base and J 6 bases; bases outside gene matches: 7. The CDR3 loop is CASSLHRGDSDTQYF. The CDR3 coding sequence is TGTGCCAGCAGCTTGCACAGGGGGGATTCGGATACGCAGTATTTT.

The V call is TRBV2, the J call TRBJ1-5; perhaps TRBD1 as D (6 bases). The CDR3 has 15 amino acids. From germline, CDR1 is SNHLY and CDR2 FYNNEI. Trimming removed 6 bases from V and 5 bases from J, with 17 bases in between. CDR3 protein: CASSASQGQYQPQHF. The DNA for the CDR3 is TGTGCCAGCAGCGCTTCCCAGGGACAATATCAGCCCCAGCATTTT.

V is TRBV2 and J is TRBJ2-7; tentative D call: TRBD1 (6 bases). V was trimmed by 4 bases and J by 1 base, leaving 11 bases between them. The germline CDR1 and CDR2 sequences are SNHLY and FYNNEI. CDR3 length: 14 amino acids. The CDR3 nucleotides read TGTGCCAGCAGTGGCAGGGGTGGGTCCTACGAGCAGTACTTC. The encoded protein is CASSGRGGSYEQYF. Full variable domain (missing parts from reference TRBV2 and TRBJ2-7): EPEVTQTPSHQVTQMGQEVILRCVPISNHLYFYWYRQILGQKVEFLVSFYNNEISEKSEIFDDQFSVERPDGSNFTLKIRSTKLEDSAMYFCASSGRGGSYEQYFGPGTRLTVT.